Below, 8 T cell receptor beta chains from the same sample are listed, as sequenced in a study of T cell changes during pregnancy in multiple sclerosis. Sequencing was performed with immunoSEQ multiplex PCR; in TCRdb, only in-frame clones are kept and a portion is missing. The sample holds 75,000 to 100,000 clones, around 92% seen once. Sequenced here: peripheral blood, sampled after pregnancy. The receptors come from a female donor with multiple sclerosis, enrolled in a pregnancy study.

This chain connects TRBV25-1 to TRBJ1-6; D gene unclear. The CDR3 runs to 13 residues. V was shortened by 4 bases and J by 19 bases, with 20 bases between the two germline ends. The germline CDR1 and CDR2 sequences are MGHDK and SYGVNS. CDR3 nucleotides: TGTGCCAGCAGTGCCGATGGAGCGAGGCGAGAGCACTTT. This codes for CASSADGARREHF.

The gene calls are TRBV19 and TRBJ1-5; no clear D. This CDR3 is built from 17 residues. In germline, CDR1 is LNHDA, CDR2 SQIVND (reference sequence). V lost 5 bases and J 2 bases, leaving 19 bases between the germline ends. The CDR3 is CASSARQPLMGNQPQHF. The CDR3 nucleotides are TGTGCCAGTAGTGCGCGACAACCCCTGATGGGCAATCAGCCCCAGCATTTT.

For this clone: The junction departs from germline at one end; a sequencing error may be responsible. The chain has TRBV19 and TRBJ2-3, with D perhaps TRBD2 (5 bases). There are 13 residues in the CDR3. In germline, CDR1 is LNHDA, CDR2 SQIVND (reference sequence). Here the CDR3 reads CASRPASTNTQYF. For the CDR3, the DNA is TGTGCCAGTAGGCCGGCTAGCACAAATACGCAGTATTTT.

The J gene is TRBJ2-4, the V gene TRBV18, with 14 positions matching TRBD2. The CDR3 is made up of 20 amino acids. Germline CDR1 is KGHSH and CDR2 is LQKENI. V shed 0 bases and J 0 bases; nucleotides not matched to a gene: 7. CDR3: CASSPPLGLAGALAKNIQYF. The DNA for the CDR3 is TGTGCCAGCTCACCACCTCTGGGACTAGCGGGGGCCCTAGCCAAAAACATTCAGTACTTC.

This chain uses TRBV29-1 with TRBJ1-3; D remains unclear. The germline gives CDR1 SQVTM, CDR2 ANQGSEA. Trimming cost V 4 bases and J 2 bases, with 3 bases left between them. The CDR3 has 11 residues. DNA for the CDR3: TGCAGCGTTGCAACTGGAAACACCATATATTTT. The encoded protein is CSVATGNTIYF.

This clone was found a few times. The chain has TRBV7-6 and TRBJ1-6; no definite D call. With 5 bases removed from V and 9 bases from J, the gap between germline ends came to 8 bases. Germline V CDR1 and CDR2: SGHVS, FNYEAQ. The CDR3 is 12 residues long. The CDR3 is CASSPLTSPLHF. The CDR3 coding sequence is TGTGCCAGCAGCCCACTTACTTCACCCCTCCACTTT.

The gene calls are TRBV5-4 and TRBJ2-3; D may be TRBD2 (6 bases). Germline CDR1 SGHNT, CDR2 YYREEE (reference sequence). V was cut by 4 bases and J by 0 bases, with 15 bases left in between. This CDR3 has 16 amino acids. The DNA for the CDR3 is TGTGCCAGCAGCGGATTGGGAGGACTTAGCACAGATACGCAGTATTTT. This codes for CASSGLGGLSTDTQYF.

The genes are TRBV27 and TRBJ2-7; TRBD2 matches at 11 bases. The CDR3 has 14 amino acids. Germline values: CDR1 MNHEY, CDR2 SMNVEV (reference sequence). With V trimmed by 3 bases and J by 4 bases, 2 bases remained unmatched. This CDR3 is CASSFSSGRYEQYF. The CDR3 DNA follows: TGTGCCAGCAGTTTCTCTAGCGGGAGGTACGAGCAGTACTTC.